This T cell receptor (beta chain) came from a study of CD8 T cells in ankylosing spondylitis. The CDR3 contains 12 residues. CDR1 is ENHRY and CDR2 is SYGVKD in the germline V gene. The J segment lost 10 bases and the V segment lost 6 bases, leaving 3 bases of the junction unmatched. The sample holds many counts of this clonotype. Its specificity is unknown. Points from the study as a whole: Ankylosing spondylitis blood seemed to carry a telltale TCR beta motif made of under 10 highly homologous variants. The study looked at matched synovial fluid samples from ankylosing spondylitis patients. Disease-linked clones were reported to be significantly enriched there.

Generation of TCR beta libraries employed quantitative 5'-RACE incorporating molecular barcodes. In TCRdb, the 5' RACE reads were re-called with MiXCR into one record per CDR3 protein. The sample lists approximately 190,000 distinct CDR3 sequences, over 10% occurring once. The V gene is TRBV10-3, the J gene TRBJ1-1; 12 bases align to TRBD1. The origin of this receptor is a female donor with ankylosing spondylitis or in good health (not recorded which). Sequencing was done on a sample of blood, either unsorted or a sorted T cell fraction (not recorded which). CDR3 coding DNA: TGTGCCATCAGGGGGACAGGGGGCGCAGCTTTCTTT. Amino acids: CAIRGTGGAAFF.